These 10 T cell receptor beta chains were all obtained from the same sample, sequenced in a study of regulatory T cells in long-lasting Graves disease. Relying on iRepertoire HTBI primers and Arm-PCR of CDR3 regions, the team built TCR beta libraries. Using its own MiXCR run on the multiplex PCR reads, TCRdb lists one record per CDR3 protein. The data contain some 490,000 distinct CDR3 sequences, about 11% of them seen just once; the ten biggest clones take up roughly 8.9%. Regarding time point: newly diagnosed GD, antithyroid drugs for less than 3 months. Scientists built the TCR library using RNA that was extracted from PBMCs. In addition, the sample was reused for a study of T cells in Graves' hyperthyroidism and ophthalmopathy.

This sample comprised peripheral blood mononuclear cells (PBMCs), obtained at new diagnosis, from a patient treated with antithyroid drugs. These receptors all stem from a woman in her twenties or thirties with Graves disease.

Concerning this clonotype itself: A clone one base away is much larger, so this may be a read error. The chain uses TRBV30 and TRBJ2-7; 8 nucleotides align to TRBD1. Germline assignment: CDR1 GTSNPN and CDR2 SVGIG (reference sequence). V was pared by 1 base and J by 2 bases, with 1 base of the junction left unmatched. The CDR3 is 13 amino acids. This CDR3 reads CAWSAQGAYEQYF. The DNA for the CDR3 is TGTGCCTGGAGTGCACAGGGGGCCTACGAGCAGTACTTC.

This clonotype has a count of ten or more. J is TRBJ2-7 and V is TRBV5-1, with TRBD2 matching 8 bases. Germline V CDR1 and CDR2: SGHRS, YFSETQ. This CDR3 contains 14 residues. After removal of 5 bases from V and 5 bases from J, the junction contained 9 bases not matched to a gene. The CDR3, as DNA: TGCGCCAGCAGTTCCGGGACTAGAATCCACGAGCAGTACTTC. Translated, it gives CASSSGTRIHEQYF. The complete variable domain, with remaining parts taken from reference TRBV5-1 and TRBJ2-7, reads KAGVTQTPRYLIKTRGQQVTLSCSPISGHRSVSWYQQTPGQGLQFLFEYFSETQRNKGNFPGRFSGRQFSNSRSEMNVSTLELGDSALYLCASSSGTRIHEQYFGPGTRLTVT.

This clonotype came up many times. The rearrangement uses TRBV12-3 or TRBV12-4 and TRBJ1-2; no definite D call. Trimming stripped 7 bases from V and 4 bases from J, with 13 bases between. The length of the CDR3 is 13 residues. The CDR3 sequence is CASTVSRAYGYTF. In nucleotides, the CDR3 is TGTGCCAGCACCGTCTCGAGGGCCTATGGCTACACCTTC.

This clonotype was picked up many times. This chain links TRBV11-1 with TRBJ2-1, with D perhaps assigned TRBD1 or TRBD2 (5 bases each). The length of the CDR3 is 15 residues. The V end lost 7 bases, the J end lost 2 bases, and 15 bases lay between the germline ends. Germline V gene sequence: CDR1 SGHAT, CDR2 FQDESV (reference sequence). The CDR3 spells CASTAGTQPYNEQFF. Written as DNA, the CDR3 is TGTGCCAGCACAGCCGGGACCCAGCCCTACAATGAGCAGTTCTTC.

This clonotype was recorded many times. V usage is TRBV27 and J usage is TRBJ2-1; perhaps TRBD1 as D (6 bases). Trimming took off 4 bases at V and 3 bases at J, with 16 bases between the two ends. CDR1 is MNHEY and CDR2 is SMNVEV in the germline V gene (reference sequence). The CDR3 runs to 16 residues. The CDR3 spells CASSWAGAYLYNEQFF. The CDR3 coding sequence is TGTGCCAGCAGTTGGGCAGGGGCATATCTCTACAATGAGCAGTTCTTC.

This clonotype has at least ten counts. The chain has TRBV2 and TRBJ1-6; weak D call: TRBD1 (6 bases). Per the germline V gene, CDR1 is SNHLY and CDR2 is FYNNEI. Trimming took off 2 bases at V and 4 bases at J, with 9 bases between the two ends. The CDR3 is 15 amino acids. This CDR3 is CASSEQTGYNSPLHF. The DNA for the CDR3 is TGTGCCAGCAGTGAACAAACAGGGTATAATTCACCCCTCCACTTT.

This clonotype came up many times. This sequence joins TRBV10-3 and TRBJ2-5, with a tentative D call TRBD2 (5 bases). CDR3 length: 14 residues. Germline CDR1 and CDR2: ENHRY and SYGVKD. The V end was cut by 0 bases, the J end by 5 bases, with 10 bases between. The CDR3 is CAISESSGRETQYF. CDR3 DNA: TGTGCCATCAGTGAGTCGAGCGGTCGGGAGACCCAGTACTTC.

This clonotype was seen at least ten times. Germline is not matched at one junction end, which may reflect a read error. V and J are TRBV10-3 and TRBJ1-2; 9 bases are a match to TRBD1. This CDR3 contains 14 residues. Germline V gene lookup returns CDR1 ENHRY and CDR2 SYGVKD. This chain's CDR3 is CAITEGQGNYGYTF. The CDR3, as DNA: TGTGCCATCACTGAGGGACAGGGAAACTATGGCTACACCTTC.

This sequence joins TRBV5-1 and TRBJ2-5; a weak D match, TRBD1 (8 bases). This CDR3 spans 14 amino acids. Germline-derived CDR1 and CDR2 are SGHRS and YFSETQ. V lost 2 bases and J 5 bases, leaving 13 bases between the germline ends. CDR3 residues: CASSLQGGSETQYF. The DNA for the CDR3 is TGCGCCAGCAGCTTACAGGGGGGGAGTGAGACCCAGTACTTC.

This clonotype showed up many times. The DNA for the CDR3 is TGTGCCACAGGACGTAGCTTCTCCTACGAGCAGTACTTC. Translation: CATGRSFSYEQYF. The chain is built from TRBV2 and TRBJ2-7; D is ambiguous. Germline values: CDR1 SNHLY, CDR2 FYNNEI. The CDR3 has 13 amino acids. Trimming cost V 10 bases and J 0 bases, with 13 bases left between them.